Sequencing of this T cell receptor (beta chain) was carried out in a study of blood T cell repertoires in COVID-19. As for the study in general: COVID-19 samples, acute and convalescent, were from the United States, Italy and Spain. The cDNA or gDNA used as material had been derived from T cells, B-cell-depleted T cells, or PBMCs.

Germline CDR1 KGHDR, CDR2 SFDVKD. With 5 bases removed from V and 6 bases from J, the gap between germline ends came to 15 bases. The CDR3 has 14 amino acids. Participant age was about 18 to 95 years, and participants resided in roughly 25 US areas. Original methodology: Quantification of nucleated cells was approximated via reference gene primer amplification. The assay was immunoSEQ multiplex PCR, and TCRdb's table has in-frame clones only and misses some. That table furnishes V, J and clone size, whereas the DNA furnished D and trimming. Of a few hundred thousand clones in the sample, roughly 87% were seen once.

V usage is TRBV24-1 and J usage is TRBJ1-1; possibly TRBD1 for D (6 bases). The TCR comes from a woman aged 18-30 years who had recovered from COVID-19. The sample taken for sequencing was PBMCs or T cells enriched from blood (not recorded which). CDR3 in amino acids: CATSAGSGGPEAFF. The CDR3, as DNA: TGTGCCACCAGTGCGGGCAGCGGGGGCCCTGAAGCTTTCTTT.